The sequence of this T cell receptor beta chain was determined in a study of blood T cell repertoires in COVID-19. Study-level information: The United States, Italy and Spain supplied acute and convalescent COVID-19 samples. Nucleic acid was either cDNA or gDNA, and it came from T cells, B-cell-depleted T cells, or PBMCs.

This clone was recorded a few times. Cohort placement rested on clinical history that participants reported themselves. The table came from immunoSEQ multiplex PCR; TCRdb's copy has only in-frame clones and leaves some out. This table has around 190,000 clones, over 80% appearing once. The germline gives CDR1 SGDLS, CDR2 YYNGEE. The CDR3 loop spans 15 amino acids. Trimming shortened V by 3 bases and J by 7 bases, and 17 bases separated the two germline ends. V usage is TRBV9 and J usage is TRBJ1-5, with no clear D. Sequenced: PBMCs or T cells enriched from blood (not recorded which). The sequence was obtained from a man aged 18 to 29 with acute COVID-19. This CDR3 is CASSEDPGPGQPQHF. The CDR3 DNA reads as TGTGCCAGCAGCGAGGATCCCGGGCCGGGACAGCCCCAGCATTTT.